This T cell receptor (beta chain) stems from a study of Tregs in tolerant kidney transplant recipients. Study outcomes and limitations: Changing PCR primers prevented nucleotide comparison between some patients' samples. Findings come from small patient numbers and require larger validation. Expanding Tregs on activated donor B cells appeared to best identify donor-specific TCRbeta clones.

Here immunoSEQ multiplex PCR was the method, and the copy in TCRdb shows in-frame clones only, minus some. The repertoire holds tens of thousands of clones, approximately 93% seen once, with more than 1.5% in the top ten. This CDR3 contains 16 residues. A word on this clone: Its antigen is still unknown.

Related graft donors supplied nonmyeloablative bone marrow transplants, and mixed chimerism was transient. Thawed PBMCs were FACS-sorted into unstimulated CD4+CD25+CD127- regulatory T cells, CD4+CD25- non-regulatory cells, CD4 and CD8 cells. The material sequenced was CD4+ T cells from blood (PBMCs), taken 12 months after the transplant. The TCR sequence derives from a human patient who received a combined kidney and bone marrow transplant. Some T cells may arise from the graft donor. The chain links TRBV21-1 to TRBJ1-1; the D call TRBD1 from the table was never checked on the DNA. TRBV21-1 counts as a pseudogene. CDR3 sequence: CASSSRSGQSDTEAFF. In nucleotides, the CDR3 is TGTGCCAGCAGCTCCCGATCTGGACAGTCGGACACTGAAGCTTTCTTT.